This TCR beta chain emerged from a study of CD8 T cells in ankylosing spondylitis. General study points: Characteristic of ankylosing spondylitis blood, it appeared, was a TCR beta motif comprising fewer than 10 highly homologous variants. Both synovial fluid and blood in reactive arthritis had previously been reported to carry some motif variants. According to the report, clones linked to the disease were significantly enriched in matched synovial fluid samples taken from ankylosing spondylitis patients.

Quantitative 5'-RACE was performed with molecular barcodes, and it yielded the TCR beta libraries. TCRdb reanalysed the 5' RACE reads using MiXCR and keeps one entry per CDR3 protein. Of around 220,000 distinct CDR3 sequences in the sample, 15% to 20% were seen once. The J segment lost 5 bases and the V segment lost 3 bases, leaving 4 bases of the junction unmatched. This CDR3 spans 14 amino acids. On this clonotype: Its antigen remains unknown.

The chain is built from TRBV12-3 or TRBV12-4 and TRBJ2-1; TRBD1 agrees at 7 bases. Sequencing was performed on blood, either unsorted or a sorted T cell fraction (not recorded which). This TCR was sampled from a male donor with ankylosing spondylitis. The CDR3 reads CASSLGTVNNEQFF. Here the CDR3 DNA reads TGTGCCAGCAGTTTGGGGACAGTTAACAATGAGCAGTTCTTC.